This note documents a single T cell receptor (beta chain) sequence. Its matching antigen is unknown. These data belong to a study of identical twins. TCRdb ran MiXCR on the 5' RACE reads and lists one entry per CDR3 protein. The profile shows just over 500,000 distinct CDR3 sequences, 22% of them singletons. Study-wide results and limits: Abundant cord blood beta clonotypes carried fewer insertions; memory repertoires showed none. Excess twin sharing in beta out-of-frame sequences was weaker.

In addition, the sample was reused for a study of T cells expressing NK-cell markers. Per that paper: Dominant NKG2C+ clonotypes in roughly 6 donors made up about 1.0-7.5% of CD8+ T cells. What remained unclear was the HCMV specificity of expanded NKG2C+ T cell clones.

This TCR was recovered from a woman under 30 in good health. The sample was CD4+ T cells sorted from blood.

The CDR3 sequence: CASSQVNRDNEQYF. The CDR3 DNA reads TGTGCCAGCAGTCAGGTGAACAGGGACAACGAGCAGTACTTC. This chain connects TRBV14 to TRBJ2-7, with D possibly TRBD1 on 6 matching bases. The germline V gene has CDR1 SGHDN and CDR2 FVKESK. The CDR3 spans 14 residues. The V end was cut by 6 bases, the J end by 5 bases, with 17 bases between.